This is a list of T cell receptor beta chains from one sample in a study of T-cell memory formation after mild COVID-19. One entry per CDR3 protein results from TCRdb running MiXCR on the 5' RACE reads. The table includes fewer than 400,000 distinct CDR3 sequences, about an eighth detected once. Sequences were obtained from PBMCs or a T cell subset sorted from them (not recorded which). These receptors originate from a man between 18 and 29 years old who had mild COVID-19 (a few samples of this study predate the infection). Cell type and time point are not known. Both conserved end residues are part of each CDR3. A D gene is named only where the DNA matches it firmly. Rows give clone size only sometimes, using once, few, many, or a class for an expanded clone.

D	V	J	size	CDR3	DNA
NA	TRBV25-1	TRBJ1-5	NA	CASSEVGSNQPQHF	TGTGCCAGCAGTGAAGTAGGTAGCAATCAGCCCCAGCATTTT
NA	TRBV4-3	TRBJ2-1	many	CASTPTAGSSYNEQFF	TGCGCCAGCACCCCCACGGCGGGTAGCTCCTACAATGAGCAGTTCTTC
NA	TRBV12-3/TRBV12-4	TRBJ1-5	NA	CASSSGRSQPQHF	TGTGCCAGCAGTTCGGGACGGTCTCAGCCCCAGCATTTT
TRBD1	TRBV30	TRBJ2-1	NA	CAVSTGQGYNEQFF	TGTGCCGTATCCACGGGACAGGGATACAATGAGCAGTTCTTC
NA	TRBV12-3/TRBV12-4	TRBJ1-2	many	CASSAGTYGYTF	TGTGCCAGCAGTGCCGGGACTTATGGCTACACCTTC
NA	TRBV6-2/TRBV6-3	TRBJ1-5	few	CASTPDGNQPQHF	TGTGCCAGCACCCCGGACGGCAATCAGCCCCAGCATTTT
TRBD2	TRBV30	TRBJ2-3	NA	CAWNPGLSITDTQYF	TGTGCCTGGAACCCGGGACTATCTATCACAGATACGCAGTATTTT
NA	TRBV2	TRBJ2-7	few	CASGGRGNEQYF	TGTGCCAGCGGGGGGAGGGGGAACGAGCAGTACTTC
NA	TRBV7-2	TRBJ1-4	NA	CASSEFSSPEKLFF	TGTGCCAGCAGCGAGTTCAGCTCGCCCGAAAAACTGTTTTTT
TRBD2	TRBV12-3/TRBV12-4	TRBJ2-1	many	CASSLPSGSYNEQFF	TGTGCCAGCAGTTTGCCTAGCGGGTCATACAATGAGCAGTTCTTC
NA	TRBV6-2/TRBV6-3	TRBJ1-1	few	CASSYDAGMGYTEAFF	TGTGCCAGCAGTTACGACGCGGGGATGGGGTACACTGAAGCTTTCTTT
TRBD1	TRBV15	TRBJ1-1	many	CATSRDSQGAGEAFF	TGTGCCACCAGCAGAGACTCACAGGGGGCTGGTGAAGCTTTCTTT
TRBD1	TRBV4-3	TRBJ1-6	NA	CASSQDKDRGNSPLHF	TGCGCCAGCAGCCAAGATAAGGACAGGGGCAATTCACCCCTCCACTTT
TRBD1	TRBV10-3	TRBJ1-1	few	CAISDLGQGHTEAFF	TGTGCCATCAGTGACCTTGGACAGGGCCACACTGAAGCTTTCTTT
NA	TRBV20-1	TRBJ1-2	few	CSARDPLRNGYTF	TGCAGTGCTAGGGACCCTCTCAGGAATGGCTACACCTTC
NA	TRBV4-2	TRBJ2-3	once	CAISQRKGLSTDTQYF	TGTGCCATCAGCCAACGGAAGGGCCTTAGCACAGATACGCAGTATTTT
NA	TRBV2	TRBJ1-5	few	CASSYLGEGNQPQHF	TGTGCCAGCAGTTACCTCGGGGAGGGCAATCAGCCCCAGCATTTT
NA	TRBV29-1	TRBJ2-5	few	CSVGTNLQETQYF	TGCAGCGTTGGTACAAACCTCCAAGAGACCCAGTACTTC
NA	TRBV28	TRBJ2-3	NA	CASSRVADTQYF	TGTGCCAGCAGTCGTGTAGCAGATACGCAGTATTTT
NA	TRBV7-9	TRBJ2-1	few	CASKPGAGWNEQFF	TGTGCCAGCAAGCCCGGGGCCGGGTGGAATGAGCAGTTCTTC
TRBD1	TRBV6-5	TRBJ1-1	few	CASVWDRVGTEAFF	TGTGCCAGCGTATGGGACAGGGTGGGAACTGAAGCTTTCTTT
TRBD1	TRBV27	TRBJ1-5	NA	CASSSVPPGTGRGNQPQHF	TGTGCCAGCAGTTCCGTGCCCCCCGGGACAGGGAGAGGCAATCAGCCCCAGCATTTT
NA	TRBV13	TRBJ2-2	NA	CASSLTRHGELFF	TGTGCCAGCAGCTTAACCCGCCACGGGGAGCTGTTTTTT
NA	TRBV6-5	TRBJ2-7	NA	CASSYTGSYEQYF	TGTGCCAGCAGTTACACCGGGTCCTACGAGCAGTACTTC
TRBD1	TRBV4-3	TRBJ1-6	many	CASSHYGQGNSPLHF	TGCGCCAGCAGCCATTACGGACAGGGGAATTCACCCCTCCACTTT
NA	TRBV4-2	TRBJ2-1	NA	CASSQGAESYNEQFF	TGTGCCAGCAGCCAAGGTGCGGAGTCCTACAATGAGCAGTTCTTC
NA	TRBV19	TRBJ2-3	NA	CASSGSGQLRGGTQYF	TGTGCCAGTAGTGGCTCTGGACAGCTCCGCGGTGGGACGCAGTATTTT
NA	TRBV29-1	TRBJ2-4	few	CSAMPGKSKNIQYF	TGCAGCGCCATGCCAGGGAAATCCAAAAACATTCAGTACTTC
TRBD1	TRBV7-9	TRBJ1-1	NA	CASSFSGGAAEAFF	TGTGCCAGCAGCTTCTCAGGGGGCGCGGCTGAAGCTTTCTTT
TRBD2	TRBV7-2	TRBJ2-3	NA	CASSKRTSGDRTDTQYF	TGTGCCAGCAGCAAACGGACTAGCGGGGACCGCACAGATACGCAGTATTTT
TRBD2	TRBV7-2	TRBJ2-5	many	CASRAGTSVETQYF	TGTGCCAGCAGGGCCGGGACTAGCGTCGAGACCCAGTACTTC
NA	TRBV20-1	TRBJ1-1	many	CSARDPDRITEAFF	TGCAGTGCTAGAGATCCGGACAGAATCACTGAAGCTTTCTTT
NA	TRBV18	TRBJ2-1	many	CASSPQAYNEQFF	TGTGCCAGCTCACCACAAGCGTACAATGAGCAGTTCTTC
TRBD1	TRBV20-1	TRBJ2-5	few	CSALRGGPGETQYF	TGCAGTGCTCTCCGAGGGGGCCCCGGAGAGACCCAGTACTTC
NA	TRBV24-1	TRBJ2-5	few	CATSAGRQTQYF	TGTGCCACCAGCGCGGGTCGCCAGACCCAGTACTTC
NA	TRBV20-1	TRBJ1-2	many	CSASPEGVYGYTF	TGCAGTGCTAGTCCGGAGGGAGTCTATGGCTACACCTTC
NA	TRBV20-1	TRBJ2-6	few	CSASRGFSSGANVLTF	TGCAGTGCTAGTCGCGGGTTCAGCTCTGGGGCCAACGTCCTGACTTTC
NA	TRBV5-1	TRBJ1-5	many	CASSPAGGSNQPQHF	TGCGCCAGCAGCCCCGCGGGCGGCAGCAATCAGCCCCAGCATTTT
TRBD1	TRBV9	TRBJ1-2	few	CASSATDRSNYGYTF	TGTGCCAGCAGTGCGACGGACAGGAGTAACTATGGCTACACCTTC
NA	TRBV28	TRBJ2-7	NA	CACAGDGYEQYF	TGTGCCTGTGCAGGGGATGGGTACGAGCAGTACTTC
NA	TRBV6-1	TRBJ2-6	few	CASSELAGANVLTF	TGTGCCAGCAGTGAACTAGCTGGGGCCAACGTCCTGACTTTC
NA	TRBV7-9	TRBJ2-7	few	CASSSQGTPYEQYF	TGTGCCAGCAGCTCACAGGGAACCCCCTACGAGCAGTACTTC
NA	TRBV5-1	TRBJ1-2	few	CASSLPLRGGKYGYTF	TGCGCCAGCAGCTTGCCCTTGCGGGGGGGGAAGTATGGCTACACCTTC
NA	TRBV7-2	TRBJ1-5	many	CASSRQSNQPQHF	TGTGCCAGCAGCCGACAGAGCAATCAGCCCCAGCATTTT
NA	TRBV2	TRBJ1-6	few	CASSGSGDSPLHF	TGTGCCAGCAGTGGTTCAGGGGATTCACCCCTCCACTTT
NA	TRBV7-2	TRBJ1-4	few	CASSFMSEKLFF	TGTGCCAGCAGCTTCATGAGTGAAAAACTGTTTTTT
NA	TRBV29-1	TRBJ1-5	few	CSVGGPGDQPQHF	TGCAGCGTGGGGGGTCCCGGGGATCAGCCCCAGCATTTT
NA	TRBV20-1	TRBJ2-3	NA	CSARAWTADTQYF	TGCAGTGCTAGGGCATGGACCGCAGATACGCAGTATTTT
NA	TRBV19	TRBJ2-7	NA	CASSMSGAGRYEQYF	TGTGCCAGTAGTATGTCTGGGGCAGGGCGTTACGAGCAGTACTTC
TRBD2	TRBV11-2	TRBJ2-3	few	CASSDPKRGVTDTQYF	TGTGCCAGCAGCGACCCTAAGCGGGGGGTCACAGATACGCAGTATTTT
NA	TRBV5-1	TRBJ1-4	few	CASSPDSPTNEKLFF	TGCGCCAGCAGCCCGGACAGTCCAACTAATGAAAAACTGTTTTTT
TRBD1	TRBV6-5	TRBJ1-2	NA	CASSYSAGGFLGYTF	TGTGCCAGCAGTTACTCGGCAGGGGGGTTTCTAGGCTACACCTTC
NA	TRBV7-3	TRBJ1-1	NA	CASSPQPNTEAFF	TGTGCCAGCAGCCCCCAGCCGAACACTGAAGCTTTCTTT
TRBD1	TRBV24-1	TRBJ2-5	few	CATSDTRTGVVETQYF	TGTGCCACCAGTGATACCCGGACAGGGGTAGTGGAGACCCAGTACTTC
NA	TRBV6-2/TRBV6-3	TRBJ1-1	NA	CASSFPQVTTEAFF	TGTGCCAGCAGTTTCCCCCAGGTAACCACTGAAGCTTTCTTT
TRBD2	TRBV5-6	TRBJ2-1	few	CASSPTSGGGSEQFF	TGTGCCAGCAGCCCGACTAGCGGGGGGGGCAGTGAGCAGTTCTTC
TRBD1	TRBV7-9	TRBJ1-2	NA	CAAGQGSGYTF	TGTGCCGCTGGACAGGGCAGCGGCTACACCTTC
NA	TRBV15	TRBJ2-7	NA	CATSSSDHGTYEQYF	TGTGCCACCAGCAGTTCTGATCACGGTACCTACGAGCAGTACTTC
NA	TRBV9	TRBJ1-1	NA	CASSVGPVLRGENTEAFF	TGTGCCAGCAGCGTAGGACCCGTTTTGAGGGGGGAGAACACTGAAGCTTTCTTT